This TCR beta chain is drawn from a study of T cell responses to AZD1222 COVID-19 vaccine. Overall study context: Pooling of second doses given at about 4 or about 12 weeks was done.

The data were produced by immunoSEQ multiplex PCR, yet TCRdb's version contains in-frame clones alone and is incomplete. The repertoire consists of fewer than 100,000 clones, with roughly 90% occurring once and the leading ten covering roughly a fifth. This clone was seen a single time. The antigen remains undetermined. The CDR3 runs to 14 residues. V gave up 8 bases and J gave up 2 bases; unmatched junction bases: 6. From germline, CDR1 is SNHLY and CDR2 FYNNEI. Whole-study results and caveats: Donors were chiefly white British, with a greater number of females, and clonal diversity was perhaps underestimated.

The starting material was peripheral blood, obtained on day 0 of AZD1222 vaccination. This rearrangement joins TRBV2 to TRBJ2-3; TRBD1 matches at 8 bases. The receptor comes from an adult in good health. Here the CDR3 reads CASDDRGPTDTQYF. Here the CDR3 DNA reads TGTGCCAGCGACGACAGGGGCCCCACAGATACGCAGTATTTT.